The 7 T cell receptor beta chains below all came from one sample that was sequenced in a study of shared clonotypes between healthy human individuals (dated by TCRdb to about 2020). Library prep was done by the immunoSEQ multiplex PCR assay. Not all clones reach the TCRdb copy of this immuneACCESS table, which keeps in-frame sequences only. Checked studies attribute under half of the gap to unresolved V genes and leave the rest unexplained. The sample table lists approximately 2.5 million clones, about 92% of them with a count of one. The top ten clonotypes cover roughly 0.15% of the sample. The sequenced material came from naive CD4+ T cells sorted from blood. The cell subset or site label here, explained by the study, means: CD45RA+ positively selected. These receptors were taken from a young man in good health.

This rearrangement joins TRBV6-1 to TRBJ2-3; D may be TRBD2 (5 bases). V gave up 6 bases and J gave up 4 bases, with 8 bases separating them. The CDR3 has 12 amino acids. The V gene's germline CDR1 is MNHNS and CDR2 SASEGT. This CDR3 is CASRGSADTQYF. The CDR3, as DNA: TGTGCCAGCAGGGGGAGCGCAGATACGCAGTATTTT.

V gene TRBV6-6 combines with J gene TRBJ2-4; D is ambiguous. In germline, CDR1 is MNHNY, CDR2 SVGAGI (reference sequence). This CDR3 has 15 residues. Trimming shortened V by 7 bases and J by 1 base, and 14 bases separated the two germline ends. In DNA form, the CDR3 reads TGTGCCAGCACCTTCGACGGTGGGGCCAAAAACATTCAGTACTTC. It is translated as CASTFDGGAKNIQYF.

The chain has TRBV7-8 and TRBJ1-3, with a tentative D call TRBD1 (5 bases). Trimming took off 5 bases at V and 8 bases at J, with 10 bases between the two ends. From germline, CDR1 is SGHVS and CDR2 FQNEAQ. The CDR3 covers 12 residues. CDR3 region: CASSQRGDTIYF. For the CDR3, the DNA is TGTGCCAGCAGCCAGCGAGGGGACACCATATATTTT.

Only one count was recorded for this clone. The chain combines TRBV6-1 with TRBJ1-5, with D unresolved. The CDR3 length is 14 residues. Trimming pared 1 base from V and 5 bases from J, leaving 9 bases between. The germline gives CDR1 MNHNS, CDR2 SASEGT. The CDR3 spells CASSEGRPDQPQHF. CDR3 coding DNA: TGTGCCAGCAGTGAAGGGCGGCCGGATCAGCCCCAGCATTTT.

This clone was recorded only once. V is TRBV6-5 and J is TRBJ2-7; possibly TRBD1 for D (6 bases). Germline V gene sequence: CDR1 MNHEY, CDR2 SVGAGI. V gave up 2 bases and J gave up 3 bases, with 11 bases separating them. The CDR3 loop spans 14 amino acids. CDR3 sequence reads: CASSYKRTDYEQYF. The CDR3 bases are TGTGCCAGCAGTTACAAAAGGACAGACTACGAGCAGTACTTC.

CDR3 bases: TGTGCCAGTAGTAGACCAGGACTAGCCGAGACCCAGTACTTC. Translating gives CASSRPGLAETQYF. J is TRBJ2-5 and V is TRBV19, with 8 bases lining up with TRBD2. This CDR3 comprises 14 residues. V lost 4 bases and J lost 5; bases outside the gene matches: 6. Germline CDR1 is LNHDA and CDR2 is SQIVND (reference sequence).

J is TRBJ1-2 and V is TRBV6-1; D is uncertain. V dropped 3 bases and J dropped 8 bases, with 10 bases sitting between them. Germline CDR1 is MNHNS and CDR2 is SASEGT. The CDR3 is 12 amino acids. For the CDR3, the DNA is TGTGCCAGCAGTGAGGGCCCCCTGGGCTACACCTTC. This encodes CASSEGPLGYTF.